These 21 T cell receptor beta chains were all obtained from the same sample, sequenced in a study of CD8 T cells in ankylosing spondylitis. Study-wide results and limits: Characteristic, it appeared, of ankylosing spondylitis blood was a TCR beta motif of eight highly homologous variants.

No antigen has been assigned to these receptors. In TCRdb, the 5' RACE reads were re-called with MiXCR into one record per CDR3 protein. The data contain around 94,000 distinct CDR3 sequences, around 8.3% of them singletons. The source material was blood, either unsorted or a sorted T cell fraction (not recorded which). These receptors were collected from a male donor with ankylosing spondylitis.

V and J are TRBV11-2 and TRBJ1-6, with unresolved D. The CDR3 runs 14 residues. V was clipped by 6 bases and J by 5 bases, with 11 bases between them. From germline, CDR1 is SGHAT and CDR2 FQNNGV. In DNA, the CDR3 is TGTGCCAGCAGTTACCGGGGAAATAATTCACCCCTCCACTTT. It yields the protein CASSYRGNNSPLHF.

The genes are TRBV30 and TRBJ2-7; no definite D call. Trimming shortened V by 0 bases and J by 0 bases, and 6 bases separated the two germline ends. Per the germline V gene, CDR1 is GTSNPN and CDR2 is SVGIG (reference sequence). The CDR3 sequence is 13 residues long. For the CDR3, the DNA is TGTGCCTGGAGTGTAGGTAGCTCCTACGAGCAGTACTTC. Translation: CAWSVGSSYEQYF.

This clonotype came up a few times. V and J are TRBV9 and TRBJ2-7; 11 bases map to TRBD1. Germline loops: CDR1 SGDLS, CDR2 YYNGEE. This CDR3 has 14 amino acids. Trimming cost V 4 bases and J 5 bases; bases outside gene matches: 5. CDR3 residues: CASSPRTGGDEQYV. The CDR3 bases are TGTGCCAGCAGCCCCCGGACAGGGGGCGACGAGCAGTACGTC.

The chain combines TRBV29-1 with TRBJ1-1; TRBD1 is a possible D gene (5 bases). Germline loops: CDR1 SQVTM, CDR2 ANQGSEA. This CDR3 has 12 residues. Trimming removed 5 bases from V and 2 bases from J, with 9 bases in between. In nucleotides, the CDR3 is TGCAGCGTTTCTGACAGTAACACTGAAGCTTTCTTT. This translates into CSVSDSNTEAFF.

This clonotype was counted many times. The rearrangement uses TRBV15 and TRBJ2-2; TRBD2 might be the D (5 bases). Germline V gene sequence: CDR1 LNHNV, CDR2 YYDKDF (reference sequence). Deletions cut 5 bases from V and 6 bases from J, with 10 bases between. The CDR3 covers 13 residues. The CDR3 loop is CATSAQRAGELFF. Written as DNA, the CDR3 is TGTGCCACCAGCGCCCAGAGGGCCGGGGAGCTGTTTTTT.

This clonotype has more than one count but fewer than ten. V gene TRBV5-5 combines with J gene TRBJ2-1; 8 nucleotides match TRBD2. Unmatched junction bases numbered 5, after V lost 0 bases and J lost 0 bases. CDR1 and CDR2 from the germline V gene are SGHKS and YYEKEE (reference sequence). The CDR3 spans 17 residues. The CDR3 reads CASSLALAVISYNEQFF. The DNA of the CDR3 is TGTGCCAGCAGCTTGGCACTAGCGGTTATCTCCTACAATGAGCAGTTCTTC. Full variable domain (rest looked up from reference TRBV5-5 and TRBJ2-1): DAGVTQSPTHLIKTRGQQVTLRCSPISGHKSVSWYQQVLGQGPQFIFQYYEKEERGRGNFPDRFSARQFPNYSSELNVNALLLGDSALYLCASSLALAVISYNEQFFGPGTRLTVL.

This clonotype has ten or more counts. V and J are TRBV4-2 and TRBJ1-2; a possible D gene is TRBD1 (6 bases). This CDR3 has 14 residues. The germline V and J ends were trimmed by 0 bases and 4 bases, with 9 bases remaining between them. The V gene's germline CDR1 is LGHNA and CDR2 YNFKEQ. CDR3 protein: CASSQDGGLYGYTF. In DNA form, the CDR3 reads TGTGCCAGCAGCCAAGATGGGGGGCTCTATGGCTACACCTTC.

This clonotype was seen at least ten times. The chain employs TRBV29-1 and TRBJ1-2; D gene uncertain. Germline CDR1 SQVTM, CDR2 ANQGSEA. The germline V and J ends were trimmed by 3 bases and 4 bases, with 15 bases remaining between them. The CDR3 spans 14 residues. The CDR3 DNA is TGCAGCGTTGACAACCGACTTCTCAGCTATGGCTACACCTTC. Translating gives CSVDNRLLSYGYTF.

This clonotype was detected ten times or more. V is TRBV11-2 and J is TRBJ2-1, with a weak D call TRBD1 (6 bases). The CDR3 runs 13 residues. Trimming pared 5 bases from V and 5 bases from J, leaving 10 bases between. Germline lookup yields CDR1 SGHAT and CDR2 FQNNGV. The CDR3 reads CASSPEGDNEQFF. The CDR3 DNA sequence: TGTGCCAGCAGCCCCGAGGGGGACAATGAGCAGTTCTTC.

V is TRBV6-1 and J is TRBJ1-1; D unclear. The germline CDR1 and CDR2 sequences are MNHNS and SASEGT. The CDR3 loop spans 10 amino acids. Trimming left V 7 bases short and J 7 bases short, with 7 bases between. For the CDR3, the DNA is TGTGCCAGCACCGACATTGAAGCTTTCTTT. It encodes CASTDIEAFF.

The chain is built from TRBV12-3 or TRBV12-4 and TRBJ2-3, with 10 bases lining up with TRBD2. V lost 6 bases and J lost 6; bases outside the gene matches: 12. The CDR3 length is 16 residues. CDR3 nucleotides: TGTGCCAGCAGCCTGCTAAGCGGGAGGGCCTACGATACGCAGTATTTT. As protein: CASSLLSGRAYDTQYF.

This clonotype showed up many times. CDR3 DNA: TGTGCCAGCAGCCTGACAGTTAACACCGGGGAGCTGTTTTTT. Translation: CASSLTVNTGELFF. This rearrangement joins TRBV13 to TRBJ2-2; D may be TRBD1 (5 bases). Between the trimmed V and J ends, which lost 5 bases and 2 bases, there was a span of 9 bases. This CDR3 is built from 14 residues. CDR1 is PRHDT, CDR2 FYEKMQ, per germline (reference sequence). The full variable domain, rest sourced from reference TRBV13 and TRBJ2-2, is AAGVIQSPRHLIKEKRETATLKCYPIPRHDTVYWYQQGPGQDPQFLISFYEKMQSDKGSIPDRFSAQQFSDYHSELNMSSLELGDSALYFCASSLTVNTGELFFGEGSRLTVL.

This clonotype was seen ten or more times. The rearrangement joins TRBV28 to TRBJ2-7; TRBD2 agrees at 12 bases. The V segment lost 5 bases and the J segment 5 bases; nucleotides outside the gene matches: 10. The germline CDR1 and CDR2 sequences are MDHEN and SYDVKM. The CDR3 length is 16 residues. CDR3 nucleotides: TGTGCCAGCAGTCCCCGACTAGCGGGAGTTATGAACGAGCAGTACTTC. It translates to CASSPRLAGVMNEQYF.

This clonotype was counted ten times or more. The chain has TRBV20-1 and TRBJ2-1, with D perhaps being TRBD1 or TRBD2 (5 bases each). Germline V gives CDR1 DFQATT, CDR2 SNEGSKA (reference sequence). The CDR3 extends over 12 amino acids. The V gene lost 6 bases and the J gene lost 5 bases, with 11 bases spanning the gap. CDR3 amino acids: CSAAGTDNEQFF. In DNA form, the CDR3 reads TGCAGTGCCGCCGGGACCGACAATGAGCAGTTCTTC.

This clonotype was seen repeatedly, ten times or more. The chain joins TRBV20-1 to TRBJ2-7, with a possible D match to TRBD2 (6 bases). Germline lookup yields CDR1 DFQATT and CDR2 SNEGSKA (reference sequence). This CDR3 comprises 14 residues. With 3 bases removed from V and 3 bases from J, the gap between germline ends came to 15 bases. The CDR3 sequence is CSARDSSVVYEQYF. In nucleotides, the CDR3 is TGCAGTGCTAGGGATTCTAGCGTTGTCTACGAGCAGTACTTC.

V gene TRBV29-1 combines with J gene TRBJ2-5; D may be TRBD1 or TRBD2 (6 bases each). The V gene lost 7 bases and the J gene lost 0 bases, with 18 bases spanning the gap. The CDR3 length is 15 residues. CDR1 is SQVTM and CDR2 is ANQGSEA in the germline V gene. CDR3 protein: CSARGGQSNQETQYF. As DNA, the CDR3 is TGCAGCGCCAGGGGAGGACAGTCGAACCAAGAGACCCAGTACTTC.

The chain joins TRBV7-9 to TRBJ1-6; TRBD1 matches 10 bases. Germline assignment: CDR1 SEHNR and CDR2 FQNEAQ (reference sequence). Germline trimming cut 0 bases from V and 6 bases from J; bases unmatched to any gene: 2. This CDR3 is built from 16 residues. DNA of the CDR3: TGTGCCAGCAGCTTAGCCTGGACAGGGGGTAATTCACCCCTCCACTTT. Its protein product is CASSLAWTGGNSPLHF.

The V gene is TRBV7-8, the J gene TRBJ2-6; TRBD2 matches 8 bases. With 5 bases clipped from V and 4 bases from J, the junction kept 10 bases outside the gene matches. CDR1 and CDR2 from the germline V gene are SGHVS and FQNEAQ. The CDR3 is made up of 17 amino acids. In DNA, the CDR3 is TGTGCCAGCAGCCCCCGGGAGGGTGTCTCCGGGGCCAACGTCCTGACTTTC. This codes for CASSPREGVSGANVLTF.

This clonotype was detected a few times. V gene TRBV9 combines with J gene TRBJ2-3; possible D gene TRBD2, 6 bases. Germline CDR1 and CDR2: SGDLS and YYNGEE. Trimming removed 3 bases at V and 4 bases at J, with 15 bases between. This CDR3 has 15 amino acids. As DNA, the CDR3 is TGTGCCAGCAGCGGACGGGAGTGGGTCGCAGATACGCAGTATTTT. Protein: CASSGREWVADTQYF.

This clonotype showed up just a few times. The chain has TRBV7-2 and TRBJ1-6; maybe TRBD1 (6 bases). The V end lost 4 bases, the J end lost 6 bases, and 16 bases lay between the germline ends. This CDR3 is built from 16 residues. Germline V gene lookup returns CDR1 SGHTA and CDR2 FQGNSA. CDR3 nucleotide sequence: TGTGCCAGCAGCTCGAGACAGGTTCCCATTAATTCACCCCTCCACTTT. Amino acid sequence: CASSSRQVPINSPLHF.

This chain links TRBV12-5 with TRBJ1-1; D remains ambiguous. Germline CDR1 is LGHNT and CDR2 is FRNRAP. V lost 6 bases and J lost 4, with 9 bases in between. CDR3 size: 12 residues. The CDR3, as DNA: TGTGCTAGTGGCAGCCGAGTCACTGAAGCTTTCTTT. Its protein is CASGSRVTEAFF.